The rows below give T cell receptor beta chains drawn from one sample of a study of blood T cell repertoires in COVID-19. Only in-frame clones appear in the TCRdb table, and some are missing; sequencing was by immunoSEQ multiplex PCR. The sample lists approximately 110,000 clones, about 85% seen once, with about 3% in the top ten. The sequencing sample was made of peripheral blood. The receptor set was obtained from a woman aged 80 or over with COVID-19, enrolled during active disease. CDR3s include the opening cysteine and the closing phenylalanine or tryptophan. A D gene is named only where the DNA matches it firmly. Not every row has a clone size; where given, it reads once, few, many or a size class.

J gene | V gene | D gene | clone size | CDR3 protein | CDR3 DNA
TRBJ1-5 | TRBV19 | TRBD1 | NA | CASSGDRAGNQPQHF | TGTGCCAGTAGTGGGGACAGGGCTGGCAATCAGCCCCAGCATTTT
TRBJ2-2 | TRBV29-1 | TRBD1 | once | CSVGQGAGTGELFF | TGCAGCGTAGGACAGGGGGCAGGCACCGGGGAGCTGTTTTTT
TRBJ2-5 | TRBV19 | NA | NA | CASSIFRGSGETQYF | TGTGCCAGTAGTATTTTCCGGGGGAGCGGGGAGACCCAGTACTTC
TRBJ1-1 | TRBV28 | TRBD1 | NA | CATTDRVTEAFF | TGTGCCACCACTGACAGGGTTACTGAAGCTTTCTTT
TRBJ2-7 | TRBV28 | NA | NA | CASSLSPSIGEQYF | TGTGCCAGCAGTTTAAGTCCTAGCATCGGCGAGCAGTACTTC
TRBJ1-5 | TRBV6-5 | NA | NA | CASRRDRYSNQPQHF | TGTGCCAGCAGACGCGACAGGTATAGCAATCAGCCCCAGCATTTT
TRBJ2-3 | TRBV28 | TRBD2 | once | CASSRLAGVTDGPDTQYF | TGTGCCAGCAGTAGGCTAGCGGGAGTTACCGACGGGCCAGATACGCAGTATTTT
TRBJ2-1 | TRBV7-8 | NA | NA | CASRELGLQFF | TGTGCCAGCCGGGAACTAGGTCTTCAGTTCTTC
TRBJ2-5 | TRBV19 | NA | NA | CASSPSRRVRGQETQYF | TGTGCCAGTAGCCCCTCGAGGAGGGTGAGAGGGCAAGAGACCCAGTACTTC
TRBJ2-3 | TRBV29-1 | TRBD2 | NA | CSASLLAGGFADTQYF | TGCAGCGCATCCCTCCTAGCGGGAGGGTTCGCAGATACGCAGTATTTT
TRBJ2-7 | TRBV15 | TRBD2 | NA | CATSRGWRGAPGEQYF | TGTGCCACCAGCAGAGGATGGCGGGGGGCGCCCGGCGAGCAGTACTTC
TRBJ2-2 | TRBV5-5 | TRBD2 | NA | CASRHGTSGTGELFF | TGTGCCAGCAGACACGGGACTAGCGGGACCGGGGAGCTGTTTTTT
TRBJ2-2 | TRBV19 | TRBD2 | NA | CASTYVGGAGTGELFF | TGTGCCAGTACTTATGTCGGGGGGGCCGGCACCGGGGAGCTGTTTTTT
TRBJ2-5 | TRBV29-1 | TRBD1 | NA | CSVERQGAWETQYF | TGCAGCGTTGAGCGACAGGGGGCCTGGGAGACCCAGTACTTC
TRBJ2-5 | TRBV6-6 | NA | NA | CASSYGAVGETQYF | TGTGCCAGCAGTTACGGGGCTGTGGGGGAGACCCAGTACTTC
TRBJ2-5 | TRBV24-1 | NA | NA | CASEEETQYF | TGTGCCTCAGAGGAAGAGACCCAGTACTTC